This T cell receptor beta chain was sequenced in a study of cytomegalovirus exposure and HLA in healthy donors. This PCR relied on a set of 60 Vbeta primers and 13 Jbeta primers. Using immunoSEQ multiplex PCR, the repertoire was profiled, and TCRdb retains in-frame clones only, with some absent. The data contain roughly 130,000 clones, under 85% of them singletons. General observations from the study: The HLA-A and HLA-B alleles of most subjects were reportedly predicted accurately from TCR beta sequences. The study had only CMV serostatus as immune exposure information. Within an earlier analysis, most TCR beta V segments proved productive either about 87% or about 30% of the time. Reported results showed that the classifier diagnosed cytomegalovirus status with high specificity and sensitivity.

Worth noting for this clone: Its target is unknown.

CDR3 size: 16 residues. In germline, CDR1 is SGHVS, CDR2 FNYEAQ. The J segment lost 6 bases and the V segment lost 1 base, leaving 8 bases of the junction unmatched. Specimen: PBMCs. V and J are TRBV7-6 and TRBJ2-2; 7 bases agree with TRBD1. The origin of this receptor is a woman between 50 and 59 years old in good health and CMV-seropositive. CDR3 in amino acids: CASSLGARGSAGELFF. CDR3 DNA: TGTGCCAGCAGCTTAGGGGCCAGGGGGAGTGCCGGGGAGCTGTTTTTT.